Below are 21 T cell receptor beta chains sequenced from a single sample in a study of blood T cell repertoires in COVID-19. TCRdb's table, derived via immunoSEQ multiplex PCR, lists solely in-frame clones and lacks some. The data show some 170,000 clones, roughly three quarters seen once. The source material was peripheral blood. Source of these receptors: a woman in her 50s with active or convalescent COVID-19.

This chain uses TRBV9 with TRBJ1-3, with 8 bases lining up with TRBD1. The CDR3 has 13 amino acids. Trimming took 3 bases from V and 8 from J; bases not matched to a gene: 4. Germline V CDR1 and CDR2: SGDLS, YYNGEE. CDR3 nucleotides: TGTGCCAGCAGCGCAACAGGGGGAGACACCATATATTTT. Translation: CASSATGGDTIYF.

The V gene is TRBV18, the J gene TRBJ1-1, with 8 bases that match TRBD1. Germline CDR1 and CDR2: KGHSH and LQKENI. This CDR3 is 15 amino acids long. Trimming took 4 bases from V and 1 from J; bases not matched to a gene: 5. The CDR3 DNA sequence: TGTGCCAGCTCACTCCAAACAGGGGGGAACACTGAAGCTTTCTTT. Amino acids: CASSLQTGGNTEAFF.

J is TRBJ2-2 and V is TRBV18; 9 bases align to TRBD1. The germline V gene encodes CDR1 KGHSH and CDR2 LQKENI. CDR3 length equals 15 residues. V lost 6 bases and J lost 5; bases outside the gene matches: 7. CDR3 in DNA: TGTGCCAGCTCGCGGTCGGGACAGGGAACCGGGGAGCTGTTTTTT. This translates into CASSRSGQGTGELFF.

As DNA, the CDR3 is TGTGCCAGTAGTATAACTAGCGGGAGCACCGGGGAGCTGTTTTTT. Encoded protein: CASSITSGSTGELFF. V usage is TRBV19 and J usage is TRBJ2-2; 11 nucleotides match TRBD2. The CDR3 runs 15 residues. With 2 bases clipped from V and 4 bases from J, the junction kept 0 bases outside the gene matches. The V gene's germline CDR1 is LNHDA and CDR2 SQIVND (reference sequence).

The chain employs TRBV12-3 or TRBV12-4 and TRBJ2-5, with D possibly being TRBD1 (6 bases). This CDR3 spans 13 amino acids. V lost 8 bases and J 5 bases, leaving 15 bases between the germline ends. The CDR3 DNA follows: TGTGCCAGCTTCCTGGGGGCCGCGGAGACCCAGTACTTC. Its protein product is CASFLGAAETQYF.

The CDR3 sequence is CASSPRSGFGETQYF. CDR3 bases: TGTGCCAGCTCCCCAAGGAGTGGGTTTGGGGAGACCCAGTACTTC. The gene calls are TRBV28 and TRBJ2-5; D is unresolved. CDR3 length: 15 amino acids. The germline V gene encodes CDR1 MDHEN and CDR2 SYDVKM. Trimming pared 8 bases from V and 5 bases from J, leaving 21 bases between.

CDR3 nucleotides: TGTGCCAGCAGCCCCACAGGGTCCCCCTCCTATAATTCACCCCTCCACTTT. Amino acids: CASSPTGSPSYNSPLHF. The rearrangement joins TRBV7-9 to TRBJ1-6, with a weak D call TRBD1 (6 bases). This CDR3 comprises 17 residues. V gave up 5 bases and J gave up 0 bases, with 14 bases separating them. Germline V lookup: CDR1 SEHNR, CDR2 FQNEAQ (reference sequence).

This clone was found a few times. V is TRBV7-2 and J is TRBJ1-1, with a tentative D call TRBD1 (6 bases). The ends were cut back, 1 base at V and 8 bases at J, with 11 bases in the middle. CDR1 and CDR2 from the germline V gene are SGHTA and FQGNSA. CDR3 length: 13 amino acids. CDR3 in DNA: TGTGCCAGCAGCTTAGAACGGGACATAGAAGCTTTCTTT. Encoded protein: CASSLERDIEAFF.

CDR3 region: CASSLTSDRATEAFF. In nucleotides, the CDR3 is TGTGCCAGCAGCCTCACCTCAGACAGGGCCACTGAAGCTTTCTTT. The gene calls are TRBV7-9 and TRBJ1-1; TRBD1 aligns across 7 bases. The germline V gene encodes CDR1 SEHNR and CDR2 FQNEAQ (reference sequence). This CDR3 has 15 amino acids. Losses at the gene ends were 5 bases for V and 4 bases for J; bases not matched to a gene: 10.

V and J are TRBV19 and TRBJ2-1; 7 nucleotides line up with TRBD1. The CDR3 consists of 15 residues. The germline V gene encodes CDR1 LNHDA and CDR2 SQIVND (reference sequence). Trimming took 7 bases from V and 0 from J; bases not matched to a gene: 6. The CDR3 sequence: CASTPRDSSYNEQFF. The CDR3 bases are TGTGCCAGTACGCCCCGGGACAGCTCCTACAATGAGCAGTTCTTC.

This chain links TRBV19 with TRBJ1-2; D is possibly TRBD1 (5 bases). The CDR3 length is 12 residues. Deletions cut 3 bases from V and 8 bases from J, with 10 bases between. Per germline, CDR1 LNHDA and CDR2 SQIVND (reference sequence). The CDR3 is CASSIATEGYTF. CDR3 DNA sequence: TGTGCCAGTAGTATCGCGACAGAGGGCTACACCTTC.

V is TRBV6-6 and J is TRBJ1-6; no clear D. V was trimmed by 2 bases and J by 9 bases, leaving 17 bases between them. The CDR3 length is 16 residues. Germline CDR1 and CDR2: MNHNY and SVGAGI (reference sequence). The DNA of the CDR3 is TGTGCCAGCAGTTACGGCGGGAACTCGAAGGGTTCACCCCTCCACTTT. This sequence encodes CASSYGGNSKGSPLHF.

The rearrangement joins TRBV5-8 to TRBJ2-5; 7 bases align to TRBD1. Germline CDR1 SGHTS, CDR2 YDEGEE. J lost 0 bases, V lost 6 bases, and 11 bases had no gene match. CDR3 size: 16 residues. The CDR3 nucleotides are TGTGCCAGCAATCTTCCGGGACAGTGGTACCAAGAGACCCAGTACTTC. Amino acid sequence: CASNLPGQWYQETQYF.

This chain links TRBV4-3 with TRBJ1-2, with 7 bases aligning to TRBD1. This CDR3 has 16 residues. Looked up from germline, CDR1 is LGHNA and CDR2 is YSLEER. V was pared by 0 bases and J by 7 bases, with 11 bases of the junction left unmatched. CDR3 DNA sequence: TGCGCCAGCAGCCAAGATCTCACTAGGGGGCCAGGTGGCTACACCTTC. As protein: CASSQDLTRGPGGYTF.

The chain combines TRBV4-1 with TRBJ2-5, with a possible D match to TRBD2 (6 bases). The germline CDR1 and CDR2 sequences are MGHRA and YSYEKL. The CDR3 is 13 residues long. With 6 bases removed from V and 4 bases from J, the gap between germline ends came to 12 bases. The CDR3 region has the DNA TGCGCCAGCAGGGGGGACGGGAGAGAGACCCAGTACTTC. Translating it yields CASRGDGRETQYF.

This clone was seen only a few times. The chain is built from TRBV12-3 or TRBV12-4 and TRBJ1-2; D uncertain. The CDR3 sequence is 13 residues long. Trimming took off 6 bases at V and 7 bases at J, with 15 bases between the two ends. The CDR3 nucleotides are TGTGCCAGCAGGCATTCCCGGCCGGGTGGCTACACCTTC. Protein product: CASRHSRPGGYTF.

This chain uses TRBV3-1 (or the pseudogene TRBV3-2) with TRBJ2-6; TRBD2 matches at 7 bases. Germline V gene data show CDR1 as LGHDT and CDR2 as YNNKEL (reference sequence). The CDR3 is 18 amino acids. After removal of 1 base from V and 0 bases from J, the junction contained 6 bases not matched to a gene. The CDR3 region is CASSQALRGVSGANVLTF. The DNA for the CDR3 is TGTGCCAGCAGCCAAGCGCTTCGGGGGGTCTCTGGGGCCAACGTCCTGACTTTC.

This clone was seen a single time. The rearrangement uses TRBV7-7 and TRBJ2-3; D is uncertain. This CDR3 has 15 amino acids. Trimming shortened V by 1 base and J by 1 base, and 9 bases separated the two germline ends. Germline values: CDR1 SSHAT, CDR2 FNYEAQ (reference sequence). In DNA form, the CDR3 reads TGTGCCAGCAGCTTAGGAGGAGTCGGCACAGATACGCAGTATTTT. Amino acids: CASSLGGVGTDTQYF.

The chain couples TRBV28 to TRBJ1-6; D possibly corresponds to TRBD1 (5 bases). Per the germline V gene, CDR1 is MDHEN and CDR2 is SYDVKM. The V end was cut by 7 bases, the J end by 0 bases, with 7 bases between. The CDR3 runs 14 residues. The CDR3 loop reads CASITGSYNSPLHF. Written as DNA, the CDR3 is TGTGCCAGCATAACAGGCTCCTATAATTCACCCCTCCACTTT.

V is TRBV15 and J is TRBJ2-3, with 8 bases that match TRBD2. V was pared by 1 base and J by 6 bases, with 3 bases of the junction left unmatched. This CDR3 contains 14 residues. CDR1 is LNHNV and CDR2 is YYDKDF in the germline V gene (reference sequence). The CDR3 loop is CATSRGPGGDTQYF. The CDR3 DNA follows: TGTGCCACCAGCAGAGGGCCGGGGGGGGATACGCAGTATTTT.

The chain employs TRBV7-3 and TRBJ1-1; D not certain. Germline V CDR1 and CDR2: SGHTA, FQGTGA. Trimming cost V 2 bases and J 1 base, with 5 bases left between them. The CDR3 runs 13 residues. The CDR3 nucleotides are TGTGCCAGCAGCTTATGGCCGAACACTGAAGCTTTCTTT. Protein sequence: CASSLWPNTEAFF.